This T cell receptor (beta chain) was sequenced for a study of T cells in Graves' hyperthyroidism and ophthalmopathy. Study-level points and caveats: Appearing also in blood were most of the thyroid clonotypes expanded above 0.001.

Amplification of TCR beta CDR3 regions was performed using RNA transcripts as template. RT-PCR in the first round (using the HTBI primer set) targeted the TCR CDR3. TCRdb redid the calling of the multiplex PCR reads with MiXCR, one entry per CDR3 protein. In the table there are about 270,000 distinct CDR3 sequences, 25% to 30% of which are singletons. Trimming removed 2 bases from V and 11 bases from J; junction bases left unmatched: 6. Germline V gene lookup returns CDR1 MNHNS and CDR2 SASEGT. The length of the CDR3 is 12 residues. In its sample, this clonotype was seen many times. The antigen remains unidentified.

What was sequenced was blood. The V and J genes are TRBV6-1 and TRBJ2-7; 7 bases line up with TRBD2. This TCR derives from a man aged 40-55 years with Graves' hyperthyroidism that later progressed to Graves' ophthalmopathy. The CDR3 nucleotides read TGTGCCAGCAGTGAATCAGGCGGGACTAAGTACTTC. Amino acids: CASSESGGTKYF.